Listed here are 14 T cell receptor beta chains from one sample, sequenced in a study of CD8 T cells in ankylosing spondylitis. TCRdb recomputed calls from the 5' RACE reads with MiXCR, one row per CDR3 protein. Here the sample spans approximately 250,000 distinct CDR3 sequences, 8% to 10% being singletons. The sequenced sample was blood, either unsorted or a sorted T cell fraction (not recorded which). These TCRs come from a female donor with ankylosing spondylitis or in good health (not recorded which).

This clonotype was counted ten times or more. DNA of the CDR3: TGTGCCAGCAATAGACTAGCCGCCGGCGGGGAGCTGTTTTTT. Protein sequence: CASNRLAAGGELFF. This chain joins TRBV2 and TRBJ2-2; 7 positions match TRBD2. The CDR3 runs 14 residues. The germline gives CDR1 SNHLY, CDR2 FYNNEI. After removal of 7 bases from V and 7 bases from J, the junction contained 9 bases not matched to a gene.

This clonotype was counted ten times or more. The rearrangement uses TRBV10-2 and TRBJ2-2; D is possibly TRBD1 or TRBD2 (5 bases each). V lost 7 bases to trimming and J lost 0 bases, with 9 bases between them. The CDR3 runs 14 residues. Looked up from germline, CDR1 is WSHSY and CDR2 is SAAADI. The CDR3 DNA follows: TGCGCCAGCATTGGGACCGCGAACACCGGGGAGCTGTTTTTT. This sequence encodes CASIGTANTGELFF.

This clonotype was detected many times. The V gene is TRBV20-1, the J gene TRBJ2-5, with TRBD2 matching 7 bases. The CDR3 contains 15 residues. Germline values: CDR1 DFQATT, CDR2 SNEGSKA (reference sequence). The trim removed 5 bases at V and 6 bases at J, leaving 15 bases unmatched. The chain's CDR3 is CSAGLAGQAGKTQYF. DNA of the CDR3: TGCAGTGCTGGATTAGCGGGCCAGGCAGGAAAGACCCAGTACTTC.

The sample holds many counts of this clonotype. The rearrangement joins TRBV6-1 to TRBJ1-6; 7 bases fit TRBD1. The CDR3 extends over 14 amino acids. Germline V gene sequence: CDR1 MNHNS, CDR2 SASEGT. The V segment lost 6 bases and the J segment 11 bases; nucleotides outside the gene matches: 10. The chain's CDR3 is CASSPGQAVTPLHF. CDR3 nucleotide sequence: TGTGCCAGCAGCCCTGGACAGGCTGTGACACCCCTCCACTTT.

This clonotype was counted at least ten times. V gene TRBV6-1 combines with J gene TRBJ2-3; possibly TRBD1 for D (6 bases). V was pared by 4 bases and J by 2 bases, with 16 bases between. The CDR3 loop spans 16 amino acids. Germline values: CDR1 MNHNS, CDR2 SASEGT. The CDR3: CASSVIRGILTDTQYF. The CDR3 bases are TGTGCCAGCAGTGTCATTAGGGGGATCCTCACAGATACGCAGTATTTT.

This clonotype was picked up many times. The V gene is TRBV20-1, the J gene TRBJ1-2; 8 bases align to TRBD1. Trimming removed 2 bases from V and 7 bases from J; junction bases left unmatched: 6. The CDR3 has 13 amino acids. Per germline, CDR1 DFQATT and CDR2 SNEGSKA (reference sequence). Here the CDR3 reads CSARNRDRIGYTF. CDR3 DNA sequence: TGCAGTGCTAGAAACCGGGACAGGATTGGCTACACCTTC.

This clonotype was observed many times. V gene TRBV13 combines with J gene TRBJ2-1; the match to TRBD2 covers 16 bases. The V gene's germline CDR1 is PRHDT and CDR2 FYEKMQ (reference sequence). This CDR3 has 17 amino acids. V shed 3 bases, J shed 10 bases, and the junction held 9 bases outside the gene matches. CDR3 region: CASSLGLAGGPLGEQFF. CDR3 in DNA: TGTGCCAGCAGCTTGGGACTAGCGGGAGGGCCCTTAGGGGAGCAGTTCTTC.

The chain carries TRBV11-2 and TRBJ2-1; D is possibly TRBD2 (7 bases). V was pared by 1 base and J by 0 bases, with 13 bases between. The CDR3 has 17 amino acids. Germline V CDR1 and CDR2: SGHAT, FQNNGV. The CDR3 is CASSLGRGGDSYNEQFF. The CDR3, as DNA: TGTGCCAGCAGCTTAGGGAGGGGGGGGGACTCCTACAATGAGCAGTTCTTC.

In this sample, this clonotype turned up many times. The rearrangement uses TRBV12-3 or TRBV12-4 and TRBJ1-1; TRBD1 is a possible D gene (6 bases). The CDR3 is 14 amino acids. The germline V and J ends were trimmed by 2 bases and 5 bases, with 12 bases remaining between them. The CDR3 region is CASSLSGQWTEAFF. The CDR3, as DNA: TGTGCCAGCAGTTTATCAGGACAGTGGACTGAAGCTTTCTTT.

The chain employs TRBV20-1 and TRBJ1-6, with D unresolved. With 2 bases removed from V and 0 bases from J, the gap between germline ends came to 17 bases. CDR1 and CDR2 (germline): DFQATT, SNEGSKA (reference sequence). The CDR3 sequence is 18 residues long. In nucleotides, the CDR3 is TGCAGTGCTAGAAGCCGGTACAGTGCTTACTCCTATAATTCACCCCTCCACTTT. Protein: CSARSRYSAYSYNSPLHF.

The sample holds many counts of this clonotype. The chain employs TRBV6-1 and TRBJ2-7, with D possibly matching TRBD2 (6 bases). Germline V gene sequence: CDR1 MNHNS, CDR2 SASEGT. The CDR3 spans 14 residues. The germline V and J ends were trimmed by 6 bases and 3 bases, with 15 bases remaining between them. In nucleotides, the CDR3 is TGTGCCAGCAGCGAAACGGGACTCCTCTACGAGCAGTACTTC. Translating gives CASSETGLLYEQYF.

The rearrangement joins TRBV20-1 to TRBJ2-3, with 8 bases matching TRBD2. The CDR3 loop spans 16 amino acids. CDR1 and CDR2 (germline): DFQATT, SNEGSKA (reference sequence). With V trimmed by 3 bases and J by 0 bases, 8 bases remained unmatched. CDR3 DNA: TGCAGTGCTAGCGACCGGACTAGCATTAGCACAGATACGCAGTATTTT. Its translation is CSASDRTSISTDTQYF.

This clonotype was detected only a few times. The chain uses TRBV7-9 and TRBJ1-1; D might be TRBD1 (5 bases). Trimming removed 6 bases from V and 11 bases from J, with 13 bases in between. This CDR3 has 11 amino acids. Germline V gives CDR1 SEHNR, CDR2 FQNEAQ (reference sequence). The CDR3 protein is CASSEVGGAFF. DNA for the CDR3: TGTGCCAGCAGTGAGGTGGGGGGTGCTTTCTTT.

As regards this clonotype: The CDR3 ends on some other residue instead of the conserved phenylalanine or tryptophan, so this is likely a read error. This chain links TRBV5-1 with TRBJ2-7; D is unresolved. Per the germline V gene, CDR1 is SGHRS and CDR2 is YFSETQ. The V end was cut by 0 bases, the J end by 5 bases, with 6 bases between. The CDR3 is made up of 12 amino acids. The CDR3 spells CASSLAGNEQYL. CDR3 DNA sequence: TGCGCCAGCAGCTTGGCGGGTAACGAGCAGTACCTC.